What follows are 23 T cell receptor beta chains derived from one specimen sequenced in a study of identical twins (dated by TCRdb to about 2016). To prepare the library, 5' RACE was applied. TCRdb records Illumina HiSeq 2000 as the sequencer. Starting from the raw public reads, TCRdb applied fastp trimming at Q25, assembled clones with MiXCR and retained in-frame beta chains. Entries are consolidated by CDR3 protein sequence, retaining the most common genes and DNA. The sample records about 660,000 distinct CDR3 sequences, under 9% of which are singletons. Around 0.98% of the sample is in the top ten clones. This sample was shared with a second study, whose subject was yellow fever vaccine responses in identical twins.

What was sequenced was PBMCs. The receptors here all came from a woman under 30 in good health.

This clonotype has just a few counts. This chain connects TRBV25-1 to TRBJ1-2; D gene uncertain. The germline CDR1 and CDR2 sequences are MGHDK and SYGVNS. The V end was cut by 5 bases, the J end by 6 bases, with 10 bases between. CDR3 size: 12 residues. CDR3 loop: CASSINSHGYTF. CDR3 coding DNA: TGTGCCAGCAGTATAAACAGTCATGGCTACACCTTC.

The chain has TRBV14 and TRBJ2-7; TRBD2 agrees at 9 bases. Germline CDR1 SGHDN, CDR2 FVKESK. V shed 3 bases and J 3 bases; nucleotides not matched to a gene: 6. The CDR3 is 15 residues long. The CDR3 DNA reads as TGTGCCAGCAGCCAGTTAGGACTAGCGAGCTACGAGCAGTACTTC. Protein sequence: CASSQLGLASYEQYF.

This clonotype came up a few times. Written as DNA, the CDR3 is TGTGCCAGCAGCCAAGATCATTTCAGGACTTACAATGAGCAGTTCTTC. It codes for CASSQDHFRTYNEQFF. The chain joins TRBV3-1 to TRBJ2-1, with TRBD2 as a possible D gene (5 bases). Trimming pared 0 bases from V and 4 bases from J, leaving 13 bases between. The CDR3 extends over 16 amino acids. The germline CDR1 and CDR2 sequences are LGHDT and YNNKEL (reference sequence).

The chain recombines TRBV6-1 with TRBJ1-5; a weak D match, TRBD1 (5 bases). V lost 5 bases and J lost 4, with 18 bases in between. This CDR3 region has 16 residues. The germline CDR1 and CDR2 sequences are MNHNS and SASEGT. The CDR3 sequence is CASSPEAGNTNQPQHF. CDR3 DNA: TGTGCCAGCAGTCCCGAGGCAGGGAATACAAATCAGCCCCAGCATTTT.

This clonotype was seen only a few times. The rearrangement joins TRBV7-9 to TRBJ2-7, with TRBD2 matching 10 bases. The trim removed 4 bases at V and 4 bases at J, leaving 10 bases unmatched. The CDR3 has 16 amino acids. Germline CDR1 SEHNR, CDR2 FQNEAQ (reference sequence). CDR3 amino acids: CASSSQKLAGFYEQYF. Here the CDR3 DNA reads TGTGCCAGCAGCTCTCAAAAACTAGCGGGGTTTTACGAGCAGTACTTC. The whole variable domain, filled in from reference TRBV7-9 and TRBJ2-7, reads DTGVSQNPRHKITKRGQNVTFRCDPISEHNRLYWYRQTLGQGPEFLTYFQNEAQLEKSRLLSDRFSAERPKGSFSTLEIQRTEQGDSAMYLCASSSQKLAGFYEQYFGPGTRLTVT.

The table lists this clonotype with many counts. The chain recombines TRBV6-4 with TRBJ2-1, with 12 nucleotides matching TRBD1. The CDR3 spans 14 residues. The V gene's germline CDR1 is MRHNA and CDR2 SNTAGT. V gave up 4 bases and J gave up 8 bases; unmatched junction bases: 3. The CDR3 DNA follows: TGTGCCAGCAGTGCCGGGACAGGGGGCGATGAGCAGTTCTTC. It encodes CASSAGTGGDEQFF.

Only a few counts were recorded for this clonotype. The V gene is TRBV15, the J gene TRBJ2-7; 13 nucleotides agree with TRBD2. The V segment lost 5 bases and the J segment 0 bases; nucleotides outside the gene matches: 4. The CDR3 is 16 amino acids. CDR1 and CDR2 from the germline V gene are LNHNV and YYDKDF (reference sequence). CDR3 nucleotides: TGTGCCACCAGCGCAGGACTAGCGGGAGTCTCCTACGAGCAGTACTTC. Its translation: CATSAGLAGVSYEQYF.

This clonotype occurred a few times. The gene calls are TRBV5-1 and TRBJ2-2, with D possibly matching TRBD2 (6 bases). V was shortened by 2 bases and J by 3 bases, with 14 bases between the two germline ends. CDR1 and CDR2 from the germline V gene are SGHRS and YFSETQ. The CDR3 length is 16 residues. The DNA of the CDR3 is TGCGCCAGCAGCTTTGTCGGGACGGGGGACACCGGGGAGCTGTTTTTT. Its translation: CASSFVGTGDTGELFF.

The gene calls are TRBV20-1 and TRBJ2-3, with 12 bases identical to TRBD1. V trimming: 3 bases; J trimming: 5 bases; junction bases outside the gene matches: 3. There are 14 residues in the CDR3. The germline V gene encodes CDR1 DFQATT and CDR2 SNEGSKA (reference sequence). The CDR3 region is CSARGQGAEDTQYF. The CDR3 DNA sequence: TGCAGTGCTAGGGGACAGGGGGCGGAAGATACGCAGTATTTT.

The chain has TRBV9 and TRBJ2-3, with D perhaps matching TRBD1 (6 bases). Trimming shortened V by 3 bases and J by 6 bases, and 17 bases separated the two germline ends. The germline gives CDR1 SGDLS, CDR2 YYNGEE. The CDR3 is 15 residues long. The CDR3, as DNA: TGTGCCAGCAGCGCCCCGGACAGAATTATGGATACGCAGTATTTT. This encodes CASSAPDRIMDTQYF.

This clonotype was seen more than once but under ten times. This chain links TRBV25-1 with TRBJ2-3, with D possibly matching TRBD2 (7 bases). The germline V and J ends were trimmed by 3 bases and 2 bases, with 12 bases remaining between them. The germline V gene encodes CDR1 MGHDK and CDR2 SYGVNS. This CDR3 comprises 15 residues. The CDR3 spells CASSDGGGSTDTQYF. As DNA, the CDR3 is TGTGCCAGCAGTGATGGGGGGGGCTCCACAGATACGCAGTATTTT.

This clonotype was observed many times. The chain has TRBV4-1 and TRBJ2-6; D is unclear. Trimming took 0 bases from V and 0 from J, leaving 6 bases between them. CDR1 and CDR2 from the germline V gene are MGHRA and YSYEKL. This CDR3 has 16 amino acids. The CDR3 reads CASSQDGFSGANVLTF. The CDR3 DNA sequence: TGCGCCAGCAGCCAAGATGGTTTCTCTGGGGCCAACGTCCTGACTTTC.

The chain joins TRBV10-3 to TRBJ1-2; D unclear. The CDR3 length is 14 residues. Germline-derived CDR1 and CDR2 are ENHRY and SYGVKD. Between the trimmed V and J ends, which lost 3 bases and 0 bases, there was a span of 8 bases. CDR3 bases: TGTGCCATCAGTGACACGTCTTCTAACTATGGCTACACCTTC. Amino acids: CAISDTSSNYGYTF.

This clonotype showed up just once. This may be a read error: a much more frequent sequence differs by one nucleotide. J is TRBJ2-7 and V is TRBV12-3 or TRBV12-4, with D possibly TRBD2 on 6 matching bases. The length of the CDR3 is 13 residues. The CDR3 region has the DNA TGTGCCAGCAGGTTAGCGGCCTCCTACGAGCAGTGCTTC. This translates into CASRLAASYEQCF.

This clonotype was counted between two and nine times. The V and J genes are TRBV7-8 and TRBJ2-4; maybe TRBD1 (5 bases). From germline, CDR1 is SGHVS and CDR2 FQNEAQ. Trimming cost V 5 bases and J 1 base, with 15 bases left between them. The CDR3 length is 16 residues. The CDR3 DNA is TGTGCCAGCAGCCCTTACAGGATCTCGGCCAAAAACATTCAGTACTTC. Amino acids: CASSPYRISAKNIQYF.

This chain joins TRBV2 and TRBJ2-5, with TRBD2 identical over 7 bases. Trimming took 8 bases from V and 0 from J; bases not matched to a gene: 9. The germline gives CDR1 SNHLY, CDR2 FYNNEI. The CDR3 is 15 residues long. CDR3 bases: TGTGCCAGCCGACTGGGGCTAGCGGACCAAGAGACCCAGTACTTC. Protein sequence: CASRLGLADQETQYF. Based on the CDR3 plus reference TRBV2 and TRBJ2-5, the full variable domain is EPEVTQTPSHQVTQMGQEVILRCVPISNHLYFYWYRQILGQKVEFLVSFYNNEISEKSEIFDDQFSVERPDGSNFTLKIRSTKLEDSAMYFCASRLGLADQETQYFGPGTRLLVL.

V gene TRBV7-2 combines with J gene TRBJ2-3; 16 positions match TRBD2. CDR1 is SGHTA, CDR2 FQGNSA, per germline. CDR3 length: 16 amino acids. V trimming: 5 bases; J trimming: 6 bases; junction bases outside the gene matches: 5. CDR3 DNA: TGTGCCAGCAGCGCGGGACTAGCGGGAGGGATGGATACGCAGTATTTT. This encodes CASSAGLAGGMDTQYF. The variable domain in full, completed from reference TRBV7-2 and TRBJ2-3, reads GAGVSQSPSNKVTEKGKDVELRCDPISGHTALYWYRQSLGQGLEFLIYFQGNSAPDKSGLPSDRFSAERTGGSVSTLTIQRTQQEDSAVYLCASSAGLAGGMDTQYFGPGTRLTVL.

This clonotype was counted only a few times. This rearrangement joins TRBV6-2 or TRBV6-3 to TRBJ2-7; 7 nucleotides line up with TRBD2. The CDR3 is made up of 14 amino acids. V dropped 5 bases and J dropped 1; count of bases not matched to a gene: 5. Germline assignment: CDR1 MNHEY and CDR2 SVGEGT. In DNA, the CDR3 is TGTGCCAGCAGTGACCTAGCGGAGTCCTACGAGCAGTACTTC. This codes for CASSDLAESYEQYF.

Ten or more counts support this clonotype. The CDR3 DNA reads as TGTGCCAGCACCCTCCGAGTCCAAGAGACCCAGTACTTC. Translating it yields CASTLRVQETQYF. The chain joins TRBV3-1 to TRBJ2-5; D is ambiguous. Trimming pared 7 bases from V and 1 base from J, leaving 10 bases between. This CDR3 region has 13 residues. Germline V gives CDR1 LGHDT, CDR2 YNNKEL (reference sequence).

The table lists this clonotype with many counts. The rearrangement links TRBV30 to TRBJ2-5, with D uncertain. The CDR3 length is 15 residues. Germline CDR1 is GTSNPN and CDR2 is SVGIG (reference sequence). Trimming pared 1 base from V and 4 bases from J, leaving 16 bases between. CDR3 nucleotides: TGTGCCTGGAGTGGTTACGGTAGGGATTTAGAGACCCAGTACTTC. Its translation is CAWSGYGRDLETQYF.

This clonotype was detected only a few times. V gene TRBV5-6 combines with J gene TRBJ2-1; 9 positions agree with TRBD2. There are 16 residues in the CDR3. The trim removed 2 bases at V and 8 bases at J, leaving 11 bases unmatched. From germline, CDR1 is SGHDT and CDR2 YYEEEE. CDR3 sequence reads: CASSLRLAGWGHEQFF. The CDR3 DNA reads TGTGCCAGCAGCTTACGGCTAGCGGGGTGGGGCCATGAGCAGTTCTTC. The full variable domain, rest sourced from reference TRBV5-6 and TRBJ2-1, is DAGVTQSPTHLIKTRGQQVTLRCSPKSGHDTVSWYQQALGQGPQFIFQYYEEEERQRGNFPDRFSGHQFPNYSSELNVNALLLGDSALYLCASSLRLAGWGHEQFFGPGTRLTVL.

This rearrangement joins TRBV28 to TRBJ2-2; 9 bases are shared with TRBD1. Germline V gene lookup returns CDR1 MDHEN and CDR2 SYDVKM. The CDR3 is 16 amino acids. The V segment lost 3 bases and the J segment 5 bases; nucleotides outside the gene matches: 7. CDR3 residues: CASSFPVGTGTGELFF. DNA for the CDR3: TGTGCCAGCAGTTTTCCCGTCGGGACAGGGACCGGGGAGCTGTTTTTT.

This clonotype has just a few counts. The chain couples TRBV7-2 to TRBJ2-7, with D possibly matching TRBD2 (6 bases). This CDR3 region has 14 residues. Germline V gene lookup returns CDR1 SGHTA and CDR2 FQGNSA. V was clipped by 1 base and J by 6 bases, with 13 bases between them. The CDR3 region has the DNA TGTGCCAGCAGCTTAGGTATACTTAGCGGCGAGCAGTACTTC. This gives the protein CASSLGILSGEQYF. The variable domain in full, with the rest retrieved from reference TRBV7-2 and TRBJ2-7, is GAGVSQSPSNKVTEKGKDVELRCDPISGHTALYWYRQSLGQGLEFLIYFQGNSAPDKSGLPSDRFSAERTGGSVSTLTIQRTQQEDSAVYLCASSLGILSGEQYFGPGTRLTVT.